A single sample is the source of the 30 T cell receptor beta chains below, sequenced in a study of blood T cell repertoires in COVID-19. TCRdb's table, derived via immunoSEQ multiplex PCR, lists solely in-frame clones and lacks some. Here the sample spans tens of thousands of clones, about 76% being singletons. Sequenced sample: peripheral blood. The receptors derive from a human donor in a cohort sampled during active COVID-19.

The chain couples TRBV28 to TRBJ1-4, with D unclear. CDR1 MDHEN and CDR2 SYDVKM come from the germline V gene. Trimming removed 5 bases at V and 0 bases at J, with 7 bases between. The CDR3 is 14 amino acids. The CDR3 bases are TGTGCCAGCAGTCTTATTGCAACTAATGAAAAACTGTTTTTT. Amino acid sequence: CASSLIATNEKLFF.

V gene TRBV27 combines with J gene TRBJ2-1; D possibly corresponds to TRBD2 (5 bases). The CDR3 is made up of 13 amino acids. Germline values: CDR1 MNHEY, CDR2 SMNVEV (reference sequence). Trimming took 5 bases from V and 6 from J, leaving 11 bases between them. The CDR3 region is CASSPPEGNEQFF. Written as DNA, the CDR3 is TGTGCCAGCAGTCCCCCAGAGGGCAATGAGCAGTTCTTC.

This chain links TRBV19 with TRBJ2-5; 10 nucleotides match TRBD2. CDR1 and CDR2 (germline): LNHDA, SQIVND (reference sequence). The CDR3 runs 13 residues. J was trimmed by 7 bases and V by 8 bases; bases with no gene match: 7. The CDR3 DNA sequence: TGTGCCAGTGGGCTTAGGACTAGCGGGACCCAGTACTTC. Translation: CASGLRTSGTQYF.

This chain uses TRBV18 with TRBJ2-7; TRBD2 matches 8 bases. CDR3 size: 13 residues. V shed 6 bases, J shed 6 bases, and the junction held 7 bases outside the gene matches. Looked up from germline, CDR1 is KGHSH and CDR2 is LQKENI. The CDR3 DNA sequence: TGTGCCAGCTCGCCGACTAGCGTCTCCGAGCAGTACTTC. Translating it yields CASSPTSVSEQYF.

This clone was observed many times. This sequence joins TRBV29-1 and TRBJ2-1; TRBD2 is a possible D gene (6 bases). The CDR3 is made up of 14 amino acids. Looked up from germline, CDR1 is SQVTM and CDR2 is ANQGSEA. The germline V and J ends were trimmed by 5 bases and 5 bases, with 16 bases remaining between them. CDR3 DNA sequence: TGCAGCGTTACGGGACTGGGGAGGAACAATGAGCAGTTCTTC. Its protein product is CSVTGLGRNNEQFF.

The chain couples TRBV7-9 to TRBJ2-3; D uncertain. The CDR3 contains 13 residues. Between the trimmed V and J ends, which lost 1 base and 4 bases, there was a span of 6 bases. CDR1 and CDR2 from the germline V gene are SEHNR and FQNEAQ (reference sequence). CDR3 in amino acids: CASSLGGADTQYF. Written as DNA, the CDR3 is TGTGCCAGCAGCTTAGGAGGAGCAGATACGCAGTATTTT.

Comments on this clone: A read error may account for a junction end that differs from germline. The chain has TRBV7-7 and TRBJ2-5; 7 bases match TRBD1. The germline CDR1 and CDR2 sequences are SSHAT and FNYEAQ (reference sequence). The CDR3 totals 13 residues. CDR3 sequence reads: CASSIDRDGTQYF. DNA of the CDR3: TGTGCTAGCAGCATCGACAGGGATGGGACCCAGTACTTC.

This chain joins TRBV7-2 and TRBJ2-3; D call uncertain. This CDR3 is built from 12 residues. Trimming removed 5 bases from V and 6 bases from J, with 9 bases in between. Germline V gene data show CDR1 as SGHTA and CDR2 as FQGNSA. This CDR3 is CASSPAWDTQYF. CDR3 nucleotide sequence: TGTGCCAGCAGCCCCGCGTGGGATACGCAGTATTTT.

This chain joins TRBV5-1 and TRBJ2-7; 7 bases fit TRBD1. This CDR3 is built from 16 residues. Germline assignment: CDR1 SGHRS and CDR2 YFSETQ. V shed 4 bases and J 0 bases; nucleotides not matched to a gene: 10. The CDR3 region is CASSPLVGQSSYEQYF. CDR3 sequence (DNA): TGCGCCAGCAGCCCGCTGGTGGGACAGAGCTCCTACGAGCAGTACTTC.

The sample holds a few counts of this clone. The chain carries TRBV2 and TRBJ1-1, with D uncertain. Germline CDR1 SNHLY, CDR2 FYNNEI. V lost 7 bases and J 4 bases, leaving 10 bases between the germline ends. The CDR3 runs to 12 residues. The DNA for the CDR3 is TGTGCCAGCACATCTGGGAGCACTGAAGCTTTCTTT. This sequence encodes CASTSGSTEAFF. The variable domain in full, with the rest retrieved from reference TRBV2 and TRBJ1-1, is EPEVTQTPSHQVTQMGQEVILRCVPISNHLYFYWYRQILGQKVEFLVSFYNNEISEKSEIFDDQFSVERPDGSNFTLKIRSTKLEDSAMYFCASTSGSTEAFFGQGTRLTVV.

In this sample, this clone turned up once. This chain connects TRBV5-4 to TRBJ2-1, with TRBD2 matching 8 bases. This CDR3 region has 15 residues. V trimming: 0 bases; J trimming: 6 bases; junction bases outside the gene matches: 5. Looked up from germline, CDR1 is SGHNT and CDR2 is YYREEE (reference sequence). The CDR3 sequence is CASSLDAGGSNEQFF. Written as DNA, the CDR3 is TGTGCCAGCAGCTTGGACGCGGGAGGCTCCAATGAGCAGTTCTTC.

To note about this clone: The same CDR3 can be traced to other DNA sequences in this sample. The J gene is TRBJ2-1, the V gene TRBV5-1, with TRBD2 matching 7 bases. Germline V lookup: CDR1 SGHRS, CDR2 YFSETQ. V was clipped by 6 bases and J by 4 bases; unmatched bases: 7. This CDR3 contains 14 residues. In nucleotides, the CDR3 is TGCGCCAGCACCCTAGGCGGGAGTTACAATGAGCAGTTCTTC. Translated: CASTLGGSYNEQFF.

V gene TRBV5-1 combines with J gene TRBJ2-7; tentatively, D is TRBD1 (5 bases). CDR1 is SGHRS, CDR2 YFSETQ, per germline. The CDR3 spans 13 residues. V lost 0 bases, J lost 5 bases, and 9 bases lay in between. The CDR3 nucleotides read TGCGCCAGCAGCTTGGAGGGGCTCAACGAGCAGTACTTC. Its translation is CASSLEGLNEQYF.

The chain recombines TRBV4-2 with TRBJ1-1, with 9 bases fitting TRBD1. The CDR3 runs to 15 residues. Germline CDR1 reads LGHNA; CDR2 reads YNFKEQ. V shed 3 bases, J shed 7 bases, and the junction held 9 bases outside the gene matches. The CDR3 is CASSHWDRDAVEAFF. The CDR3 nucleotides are TGTGCCAGCAGCCATTGGGACAGGGACGCCGTTGAAGCTTTCTTT.

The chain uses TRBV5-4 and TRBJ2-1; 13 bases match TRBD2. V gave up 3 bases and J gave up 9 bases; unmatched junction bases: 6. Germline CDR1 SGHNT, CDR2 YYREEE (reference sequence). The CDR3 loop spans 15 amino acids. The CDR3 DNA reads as TGTGCCAGCAGCTCGCCGGGACTAGCGGGACCTGAGCAGTTCTTC. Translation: CASSSPGLAGPEQFF.

The CDR3 nucleotides are TGTGCCAGCAGCTTAGGGGCGGGAAACACAGATACGCAGTATTTT. Its translation: CASSLGAGNTDTQYF. This sequence joins TRBV7-9 and TRBJ2-3; TRBD2 is a possible D gene (6 bases). Germline V lookup: CDR1 SEHNR, CDR2 FQNEAQ (reference sequence). V lost 1 base and J lost 2, with 10 bases in between. The CDR3 runs 15 residues.

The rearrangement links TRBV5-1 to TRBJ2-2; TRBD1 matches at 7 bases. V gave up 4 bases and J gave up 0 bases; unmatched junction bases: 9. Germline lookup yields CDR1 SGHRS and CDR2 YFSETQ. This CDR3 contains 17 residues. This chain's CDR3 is CASSATGYGTNTGELFF. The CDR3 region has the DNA TGCGCCAGCAGCGCGACAGGGTACGGGACGAACACCGGGGAGCTGTTTTTT.

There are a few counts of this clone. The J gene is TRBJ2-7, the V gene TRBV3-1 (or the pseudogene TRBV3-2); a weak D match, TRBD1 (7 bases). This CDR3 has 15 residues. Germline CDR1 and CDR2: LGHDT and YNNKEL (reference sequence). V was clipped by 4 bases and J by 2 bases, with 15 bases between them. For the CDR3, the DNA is TGTGCCAGCAGCCTCCAGGGCAGGGGGGCCTACGAGCAGTACTTC. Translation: CASSLQGRGAYEQYF.

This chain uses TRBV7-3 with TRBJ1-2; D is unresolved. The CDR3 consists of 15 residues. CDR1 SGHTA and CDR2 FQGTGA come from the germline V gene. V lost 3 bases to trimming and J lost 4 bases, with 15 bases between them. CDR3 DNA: TGTGCCAGCAGCTTGGGAGGTCCGACCAGCTATGGCTACACCTTC. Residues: CASSLGGPTSYGYTF.

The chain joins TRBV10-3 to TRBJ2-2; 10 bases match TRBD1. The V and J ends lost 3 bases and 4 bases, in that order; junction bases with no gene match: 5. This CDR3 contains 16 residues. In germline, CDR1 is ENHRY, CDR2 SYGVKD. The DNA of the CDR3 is TGTGCCATCAGTGATACGGACAGGGGGGGCACCGGGGAGCTGTTTTTT. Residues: CAISDTDRGGTGELFF.

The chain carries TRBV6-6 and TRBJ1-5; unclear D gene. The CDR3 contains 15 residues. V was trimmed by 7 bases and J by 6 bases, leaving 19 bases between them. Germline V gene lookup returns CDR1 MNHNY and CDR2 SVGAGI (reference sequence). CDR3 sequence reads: CASTHRGGSAQPQHF. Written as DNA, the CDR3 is TGTGCCAGCACCCACCGGGGTGGGTCAGCTCAGCCCCAGCATTTT.

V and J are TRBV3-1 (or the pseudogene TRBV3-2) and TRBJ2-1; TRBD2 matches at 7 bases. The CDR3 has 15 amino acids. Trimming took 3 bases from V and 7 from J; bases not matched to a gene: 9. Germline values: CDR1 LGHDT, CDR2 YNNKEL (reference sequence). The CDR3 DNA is TGTGCCAGCAGCCATTGGCCCGGGGGGATAAATGAGCAGTTCTTC. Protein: CASSHWPGGINEQFF.

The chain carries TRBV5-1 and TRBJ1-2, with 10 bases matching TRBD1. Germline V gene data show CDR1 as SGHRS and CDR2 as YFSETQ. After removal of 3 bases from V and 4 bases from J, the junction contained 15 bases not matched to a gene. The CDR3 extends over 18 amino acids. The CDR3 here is CASSSPGTGADTLYGYTF. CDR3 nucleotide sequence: TGCGCCAGCAGCTCGCCCGGGACAGGGGCCGATACCCTCTATGGCTACACCTTC.

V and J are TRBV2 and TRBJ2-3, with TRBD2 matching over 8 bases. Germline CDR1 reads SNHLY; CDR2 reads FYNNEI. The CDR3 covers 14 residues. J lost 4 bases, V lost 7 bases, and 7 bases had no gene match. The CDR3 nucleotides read TGTGCCAGCATTCAGCGGGAGAGCTCAGATACGCAGTATTTT. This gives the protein CASIQRESSDTQYF.

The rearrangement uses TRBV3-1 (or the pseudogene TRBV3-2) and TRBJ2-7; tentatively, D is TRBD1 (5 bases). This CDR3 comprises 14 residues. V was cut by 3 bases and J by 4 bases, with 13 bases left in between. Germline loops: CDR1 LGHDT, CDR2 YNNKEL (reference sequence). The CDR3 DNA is TGTGCCAGCAGCCAGGCAGGGATAAGGTACGAGCAGTACTTC. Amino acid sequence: CASSQAGIRYEQYF.

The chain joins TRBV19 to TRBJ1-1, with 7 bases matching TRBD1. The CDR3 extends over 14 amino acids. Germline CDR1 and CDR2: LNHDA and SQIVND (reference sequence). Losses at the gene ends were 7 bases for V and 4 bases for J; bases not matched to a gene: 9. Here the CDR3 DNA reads TGTGCCAGTAACGACAGGGAGGTCGGCACTGAAGCTTTCTTT. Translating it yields CASNDREVGTEAFF.

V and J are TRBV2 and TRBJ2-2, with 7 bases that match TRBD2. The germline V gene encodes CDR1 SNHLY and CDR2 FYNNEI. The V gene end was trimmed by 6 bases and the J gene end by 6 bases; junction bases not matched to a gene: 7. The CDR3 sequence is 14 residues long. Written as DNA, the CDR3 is TGTGCCAGCAGACCGGGACGGGGGGCCGGGGAGCTGTTTTTT. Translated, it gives CASRPGRGAGELFF. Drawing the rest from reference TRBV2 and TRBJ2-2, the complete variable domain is EPEVTQTPSHQVTQMGQEVILRCVPISNHLYFYWYRQILGQKVEFLVSFYNNEISEKSEIFDDQFSVERPDGSNFTLKIRSTKLEDSAMYFCASRPGRGAGELFFGEGSRLTVL.

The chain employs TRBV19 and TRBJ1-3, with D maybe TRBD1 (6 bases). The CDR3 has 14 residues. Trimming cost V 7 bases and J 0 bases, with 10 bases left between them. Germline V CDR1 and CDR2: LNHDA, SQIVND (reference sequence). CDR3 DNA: TGTGCCAGTATGAGGGGGTACTCTGGAAACACCATATATTTT. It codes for CASMRGYSGNTIYF.

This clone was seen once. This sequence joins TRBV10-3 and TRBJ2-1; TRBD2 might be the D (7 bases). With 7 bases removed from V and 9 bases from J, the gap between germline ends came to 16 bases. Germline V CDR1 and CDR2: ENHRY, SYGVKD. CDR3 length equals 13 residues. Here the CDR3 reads CAITQGGASEQFF. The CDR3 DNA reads TGTGCCATCACCCAAGGGGGGGCGAGTGAGCAGTTCTTC.

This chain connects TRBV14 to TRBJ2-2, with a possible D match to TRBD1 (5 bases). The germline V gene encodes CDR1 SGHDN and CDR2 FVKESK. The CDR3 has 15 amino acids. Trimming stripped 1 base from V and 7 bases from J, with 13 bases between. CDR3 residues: CASSQVGAWSGELFF. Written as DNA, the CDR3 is TGTGCCAGCAGCCAAGTAGGGGCCTGGAGCGGGGAGCTGTTTTTT.